A single sample is the source of the 17 T cell receptor beta chains below, sequenced in a study of chemoradiotherapy in HPV16-positive cancers. Profiling relied on immunoSEQ multiplex PCR, and the TCRdb table lists in-frame clones only, not all of them. The sample lists around 30,000 clones; about 90% were seen once. The source was blood, collected from a patient who underwent chemoradiotherapy. These receptor sequences come from a human donor with HPV-associated anogenital cancer.

The gene calls are TRBV18 and TRBJ2-1; TRBD1 matches 11 bases. The germline gives CDR1 KGHSH, CDR2 LQKENI. J lost 5 bases, V lost 2 bases, and 5 bases had no gene match. CDR3 length: 16 amino acids. The CDR3 spells CASSPIGTGGNNEQFF. DNA of the CDR3: TGTGCCAGCTCACCAATTGGGACAGGGGGAAACAATGAGCAGTTCTTC.

This clone was recorded once. This rearrangement joins TRBV7-9 to TRBJ2-7; possible D gene TRBD2, 6 bases. Per the germline V gene, CDR1 is SEHNR and CDR2 is FQNEAQ (reference sequence). V shed 1 base and J shed 4 bases, with 8 bases lying between them. The CDR3 runs 13 residues. The CDR3 region is CASSLGEEYEQYF. For the CDR3, the DNA is TGTGCCAGCAGCTTAGGGGAGGAATACGAGCAGTACTTC.

This chain joins TRBV6-5 and TRBJ2-1, with 8 bases lining up with TRBD2. The germline gives CDR1 MNHEY, CDR2 SVGAGI. The CDR3 totals 15 residues. V shed 2 bases and J 4 bases; nucleotides not matched to a gene: 4. The CDR3 region is CASSYQGLVYNEQFF. DNA of the CDR3: TGTGCCAGCAGTTACCAGGGACTAGTGTACAATGAGCAGTTCTTC.

J is TRBJ2-5 and V is TRBV6-5, with TRBD2 matching over 12 bases. This CDR3 is 15 amino acids long. With V trimmed by 0 bases and J by 5 bases, 1 base remained unmatched. The germline V gene encodes CDR1 MNHEY and CDR2 SVGAGI. The DNA for the CDR3 is TGTGCCAGCAGTTACTCGACTAGCGGGAGTGAGACCCAGTACTTC. Translating it yields CASSYSTSGSETQYF.

The chain joins TRBV30 to TRBJ1-6; D is perhaps TRBD1 (5 bases). The CDR3 is made up of 14 amino acids. Between the trimmed V and J ends, which lost 1 base and 5 bases, there was a span of 9 bases. Germline V lookup: CDR1 GTSNPN, CDR2 SVGIG (reference sequence). CDR3 bases: TGTGCCTGGAGTGGCCTGACAGATAATTCACCCCTCCACTTT. It yields the protein CAWSGLTDNSPLHF. The variable domain in full, with the rest retrieved from reference TRBV30 and TRBJ1-6, is SQTIHQWPATLVQPVGSPLSLECTVEGTSNPNLYWYRQAAGRGLQLLFYSVGIGQISSEVPQNLSASRPQDRQFILSSKKLLLSDSGFYLCAWSGLTDNSPLHFGNGTRLTVT.

In its sample, this clone was seen once. The chain has TRBV7-2 and TRBJ2-5; 12 bases are shared with TRBD2. CDR3 size: 16 residues. CDR1 is SGHTA, CDR2 FQGNSA, per germline. V was pared by 4 bases and J by 1 base, with 4 bases of the junction left unmatched. The CDR3 spells CASSSGLAGFQETQYF. The CDR3 nucleotides read TGTGCCAGCAGCTCCGGACTAGCGGGGTTCCAAGAGACCCAGTACTTC.

The V call is TRBV28, the J call TRBJ1-1; TRBD1 aligns across 8 bases. Germline CDR1 is MDHEN and CDR2 is SYDVKM. Unmatched junction bases numbered 6, after V lost 5 bases and J lost 1 base. The CDR3 totals 15 residues. CDR3: CASSDPGTGNTEAFF. The CDR3 DNA follows: TGTGCCAGCAGTGACCCCGGGACAGGGAACACTGAAGCTTTCTTT. Looking up the rest from reference TRBV28 and TRBJ1-1 gives the full variable domain: DVKVTQSSRYLVKRTGEKVFLECVQDMDHENMFWYRQDPGLGLRLIYFSYDVKMKEKGDIPEGYSVSREKKERFSLILESASTNQTSMYLCASSDPGTGNTEAFFGQGTRLTVV.

The J gene is TRBJ2-1, the V gene TRBV9, with a tentative D call TRBD2 (5 bases). Germline-derived CDR1 and CDR2 are SGDLS and YYNGEE. V dropped 3 bases and J dropped 1 base, with 11 bases sitting between them. The CDR3 has 15 residues. CDR3 region: CASSGGERSYNEQFF. CDR3 sequence (DNA): TGTGCCAGCAGCGGGGGAGAAAGGTCCTACAATGAGCAGTTCTTC.

The V and J genes are TRBV28 and TRBJ2-7, with unresolved D. Germline values: CDR1 MDHEN, CDR2 SYDVKM. The CDR3 is 12 amino acids. Trimming removed 6 bases at V and 6 bases at J, with 12 bases between. The CDR3 loop is CASSLLLTEQYF. The CDR3 nucleotides are TGTGCCAGCAGCCTGCTTCTCACCGAGCAGTACTTC.

This clone came up a few times. The V and J genes are TRBV4-1 and TRBJ1-6; 9 bases fit TRBD1. V was clipped by 0 bases and J by 10 bases; unmatched bases: 10. Germline V lookup: CDR1 MGHRA, CDR2 YSYEKL. The CDR3 totals 17 residues. The CDR3 region has the DNA TGCGCCAGCAGCCAAGATCGGCCACAGGGGGCTTGGTCACCCCTCCACTTT. This gives the protein CASSQDRPQGAWSPLHF.

This clone was detected a few times. This chain connects TRBV6-6 to TRBJ2-7; D not certain. CDR3 length equals 14 residues. Germline V gene sequence: CDR1 MNHNY, CDR2 SVGAGI (reference sequence). The V end was cut by 0 bases, the J end by 1 base, with 7 bases between. The CDR3 loop reads CASSYSRYSYEQYF. DNA of the CDR3: TGTGCCAGCAGTTACTCACGGTATTCCTACGAGCAGTACTTC.

The chain recombines TRBV5-1 with TRBJ2-3; 7 bases line up with TRBD2. J was trimmed by 2 bases and V by 4 bases; bases with no gene match: 10. CDR3 length equals 16 residues. The germline V gene has CDR1 SGHRS and CDR2 YFSETQ. The CDR3 bases are TGCGCCAGCAGCCAGGGACTAACCGTCAACACAGATACGCAGTATTTT. Amino acid sequence: CASSQGLTVNTDTQYF. Supplemented by reference TRBV5-1 and TRBJ2-3, the full variable domain reads KAGVTQTPRYLIKTRGQQVTLSCSPISGHRSVSWYQQTPGQGLQFLFEYFSETQRNKGNFPGRFSGRQFSNSRSEMNVSTLELGDSALYLCASSQGLTVNTDTQYFGPGTRLTVL.

The rearrangement joins TRBV7-9 to TRBJ1-2; D gene ambiguous. CDR3 length equals 14 residues. Trimming shortened V by 1 base and J by 2 bases, and 8 bases separated the two germline ends. Germline values: CDR1 SEHNR, CDR2 FQNEAQ (reference sequence). CDR3 in amino acids: CASSLGGSNYGYTF. CDR3 in DNA: TGTGCCAGCAGCTTAGGGGGAAGCAACTATGGCTACACCTTC.

This chain links TRBV5-1 with TRBJ2-7; D might be TRBD1 or TRBD2, each matching 6 bases. Trimming removed 3 bases from V and 2 bases from J, with 15 bases in between. Germline CDR1 SGHRS, CDR2 YFSETQ. CDR3 length: 15 amino acids. This CDR3 is CASSSLGGGPYEQYF. As DNA, the CDR3 is TGCGCCAGCAGCTCACTTGGTGGGGGGCCCTACGAGCAGTACTTC.

The V and J genes are TRBV5-8 and TRBJ1-2; TRBD1 agrees at 10 bases. The CDR3 length is 15 residues. Germline loops: CDR1 SGHTS, CDR2 YDEGEE. V lost 7 bases and J lost 2; bases outside the gene matches: 8. The CDR3 reads CASVTPTGGNYGYTF. The CDR3 DNA reads TGTGCCAGCGTGACCCCGACAGGGGGCAACTATGGCTACACCTTC.

The J gene is TRBJ2-3, the V gene TRBV6-6, with unresolved D. With 2 bases removed from V and 3 bases from J, the gap between germline ends came to 9 bases. Per germline, CDR1 MNHNY and CDR2 SVGAGI (reference sequence). The CDR3 has 14 residues. The CDR3 bases are TGTGCCAGCAGTTACGTTTCAGCGACAGATACGCAGTATTTT. Its translation is CASSYVSATDTQYF.

The V and J genes are TRBV29-1 and TRBJ2-7; 7 nucleotides agree with TRBD1. V trimming: 5 bases; J trimming: 3 bases; junction bases outside the gene matches: 7. The CDR3 runs to 13 residues. Germline values: CDR1 SQVTM, CDR2 ANQGSEA. CDR3 nucleotide sequence: TGCAGCGTTCGGTCGGGACAGAACTACGAGCAGTACTTC. Protein: CSVRSGQNYEQYF.